The clone carrying this T cell receptor (beta chain) has at least ten counts. The junction departs from germline at one end; a sequencing error may be responsible. The sample contains more than one DNA sequence encoding this CDR3. TCRdb reprocessed the PCR reads using MiXCR. The data show 20,000 to 25,000 clones, more than 15% seen once. Prior to thyroid surgery, none of the patients had received any treatment. The data stem from a study of metastatic and nonmetastatic thyroid tumors. Looking at the study overall: Blood and tumor or nodule tissue repertoires from malignant and benign thyroid patients were compared.

The sequencing input was tumor tissue. The receptor comes from a female donor with papillary thyroid cancer or a benign thyroid nodule (not recorded which). Some clones in this sample may be carry-over from other donors' samples.

The CDR3 loop reads CASSLGGRGEANEKLLF. CDR3 DNA sequence: TGTGCCAGCAGCTTGGGAGGGAGGGGCGAAGCTAATGAAAAACTGCTTTTT. The chain employs TRBV5-4 and TRBJ1-4; the D gene is possibly TRBD1 (5 bases). CDR3 length: 17 amino acids. CDR1 is SGHNT, CDR2 YYREEE, per germline (reference sequence). Drawing the rest from reference TRBV5-4 and TRBJ1-4, the complete variable domain is ETGVTQSPTHLIKTRGQQVTLRCSSQSGHNTVSWYQQALGQGPQFIFQYYREEENGRGNFPPRFSGLQFPNYSSELNVNALELDDSALYLCASSLGGRGEANEKLLFGSGTQLSVL.